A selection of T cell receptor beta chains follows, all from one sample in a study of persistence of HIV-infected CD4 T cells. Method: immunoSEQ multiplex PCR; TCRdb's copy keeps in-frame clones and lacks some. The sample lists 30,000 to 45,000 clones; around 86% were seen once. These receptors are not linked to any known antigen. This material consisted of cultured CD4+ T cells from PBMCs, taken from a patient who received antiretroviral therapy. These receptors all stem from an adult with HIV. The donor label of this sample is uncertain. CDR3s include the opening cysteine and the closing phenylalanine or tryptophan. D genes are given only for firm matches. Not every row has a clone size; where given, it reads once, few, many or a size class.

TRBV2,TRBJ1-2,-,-,CASSPRQVTLYGYTF,TGTGCCAGCAGTCCCCGACAGGTTACCCTCTATGGCTACACCTTC
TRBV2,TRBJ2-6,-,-,CASSDAGTGANVLTF,TGTGCCAGCAGTGATGCGGGGACTGGGGCCAACGTCCTGACTTTC
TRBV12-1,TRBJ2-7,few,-,CASSSRGRHEQYF,TGTGCCAGCAGCTCCCGGGGGCGGCACGAGCAGTACTTC
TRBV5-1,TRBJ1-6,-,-,CASSEQVTNSPLHF,TGCGCCAGCAGCGAACAGGTGACAAATTCACCCCTCCACTTT
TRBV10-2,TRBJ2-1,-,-,CASSELNEQFF,TGCGCCAGCAGTGAACTCAATGAGCAGTTCTTC
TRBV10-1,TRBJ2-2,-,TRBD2,CASKSSGTHGELFF,TGCGCCAGCAAATCCAGCGGGACCCACGGGGAGCTGTTTTTT
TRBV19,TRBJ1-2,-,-,CASSIDAGMRGYTF,TGTGCCAGTAGTATAGACGCAGGGATGAGGGGCTACACCTTC
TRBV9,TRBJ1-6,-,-,CASSANIENSPLHF,TGTGCCAGCAGCGCGAACATTGAGAATTCACCCCTCCACTTT
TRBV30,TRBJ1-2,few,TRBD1,CAWSVPGQRLYGYTF,TGTGCCTGGAGTGTCCCGGGACAGAGGCTCTATGGCTACACCTTC
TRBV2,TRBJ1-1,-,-,CASKMNTEAFF,TGTGCCAGCAAAATGAACACTGAAGCTTTCTTT
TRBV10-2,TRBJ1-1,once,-,CASTPGTANTEAFF,TGCGCCAGCACCCCCGGGACTGCCAACACTGAAGCTTTCTTT
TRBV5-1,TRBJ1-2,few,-,CASSLDNYGYTF,TGCGCCAGCAGCTTGGACAACTATGGCTACACCTTC
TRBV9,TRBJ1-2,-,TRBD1,CASSGQGINYGYTF,TGTGCCAGCAGCGGACAGGGAATCAACTATGGCTACACCTTC
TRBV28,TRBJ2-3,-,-,CATLEGGRADTQYF,TGTGCCACCCTTGAGGGGGGGCGCGCAGATACGCAGTATTTT
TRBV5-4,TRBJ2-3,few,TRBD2,CASSLAVGLAGGFTDTQYF,TGTGCCAGCAGCTTAGCCGTCGGACTAGCGGGGGGTTTCACAGATACGCAGTATTTT
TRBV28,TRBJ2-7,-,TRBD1,CASSSGPGQGYEQYF,TGTGCCAGCAGTTCCGGCCCGGGACAGGGCTACGAGCAGTACTTC
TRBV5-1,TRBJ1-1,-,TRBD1,CASSPFGTVNTEAFF,TGCGCCAGCAGCCCATTTGGGACAGTGAACACTGAAGCTTTCTTT
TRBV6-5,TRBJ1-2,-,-,CASSYGYGYTF,TGTGCCAGCAGTTACGGCTATGGCTACACCTTC
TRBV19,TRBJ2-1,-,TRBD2,CASCAGTSGGAGEQFF,TGTGCCAGTTGTGCCGGGACTAGCGGGGGGGCCGGTGAGCAGTTCTTC
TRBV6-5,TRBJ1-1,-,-,CASTMGRMAEAFF,TGTGCCAGCACGATGGGGCGGATGGCTGAAGCTTTCTTT
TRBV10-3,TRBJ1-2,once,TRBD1,CATSTGNYGYTF,TGTGCCACTTCGACAGGGAACTATGGCTACACCTTC
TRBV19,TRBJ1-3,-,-,CASSTRTQGAGNTIYF,TGTGCCAGTAGTACTAGGACGCAGGGCGCCGGAAACACCATATATTTT
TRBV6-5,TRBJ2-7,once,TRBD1,CASKLQGAIDEQYF,TGTGCCAGCAAGCTTCAGGGGGCGATTGACGAGCAGTACTTC
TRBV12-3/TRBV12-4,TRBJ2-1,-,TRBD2,CASSSDREAFF,TGTGCCAGCAGCTCCGACCGGGAGGCGTTCTTC
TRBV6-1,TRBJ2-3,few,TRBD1,CASSPDRGADTQYF,TGTGCCAGCAGTCCGGACAGGGGGGCAGATACGCAGTATTTT
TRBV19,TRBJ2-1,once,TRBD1,CASSDRGQEQFF,TGTGCCAGTAGTGACAGGGGGCAGGAGCAGTTCTTC